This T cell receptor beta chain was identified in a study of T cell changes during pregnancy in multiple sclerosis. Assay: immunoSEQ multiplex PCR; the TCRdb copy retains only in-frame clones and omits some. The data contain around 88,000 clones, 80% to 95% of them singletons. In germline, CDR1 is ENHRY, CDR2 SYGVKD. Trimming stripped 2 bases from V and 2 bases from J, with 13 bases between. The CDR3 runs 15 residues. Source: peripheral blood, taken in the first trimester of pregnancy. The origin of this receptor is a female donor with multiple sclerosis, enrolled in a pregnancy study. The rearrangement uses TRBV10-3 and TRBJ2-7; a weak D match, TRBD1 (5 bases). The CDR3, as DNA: TGTGCCATCAGTGAGATTCCAGGGTTGGCCTACGAGCAGTACTTC. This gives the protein CAISEIPGLAYEQYF.